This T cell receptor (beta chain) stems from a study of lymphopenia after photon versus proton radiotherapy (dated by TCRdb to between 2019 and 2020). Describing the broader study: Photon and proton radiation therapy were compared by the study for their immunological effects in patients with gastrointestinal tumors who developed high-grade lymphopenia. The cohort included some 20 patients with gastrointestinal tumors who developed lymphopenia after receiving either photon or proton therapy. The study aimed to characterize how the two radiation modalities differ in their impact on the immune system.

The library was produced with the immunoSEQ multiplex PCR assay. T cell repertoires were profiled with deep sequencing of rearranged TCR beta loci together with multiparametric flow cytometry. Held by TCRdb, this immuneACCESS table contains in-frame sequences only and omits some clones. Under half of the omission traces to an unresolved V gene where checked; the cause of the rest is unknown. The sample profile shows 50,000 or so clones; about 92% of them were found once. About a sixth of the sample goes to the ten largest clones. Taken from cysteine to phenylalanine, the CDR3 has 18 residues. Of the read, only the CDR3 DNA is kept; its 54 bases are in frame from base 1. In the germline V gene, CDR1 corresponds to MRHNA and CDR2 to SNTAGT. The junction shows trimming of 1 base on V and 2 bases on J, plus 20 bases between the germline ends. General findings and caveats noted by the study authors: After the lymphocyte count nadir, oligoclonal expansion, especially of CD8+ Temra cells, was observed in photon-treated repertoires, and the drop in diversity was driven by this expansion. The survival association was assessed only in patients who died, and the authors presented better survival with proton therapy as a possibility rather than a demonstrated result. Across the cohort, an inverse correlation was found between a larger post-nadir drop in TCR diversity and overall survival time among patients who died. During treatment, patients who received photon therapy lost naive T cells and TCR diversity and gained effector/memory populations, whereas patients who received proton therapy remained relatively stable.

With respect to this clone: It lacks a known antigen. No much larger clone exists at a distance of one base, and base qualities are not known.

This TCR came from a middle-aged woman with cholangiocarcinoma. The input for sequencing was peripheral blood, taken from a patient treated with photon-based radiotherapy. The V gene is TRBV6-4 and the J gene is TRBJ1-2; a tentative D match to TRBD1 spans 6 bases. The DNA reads TGTGCCAGCAGTGACTTGTCGGGGGTGAGGCAGGGGAACTATGGCTACACCTTC. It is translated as CASSDLSGVRQGNYGYTF.